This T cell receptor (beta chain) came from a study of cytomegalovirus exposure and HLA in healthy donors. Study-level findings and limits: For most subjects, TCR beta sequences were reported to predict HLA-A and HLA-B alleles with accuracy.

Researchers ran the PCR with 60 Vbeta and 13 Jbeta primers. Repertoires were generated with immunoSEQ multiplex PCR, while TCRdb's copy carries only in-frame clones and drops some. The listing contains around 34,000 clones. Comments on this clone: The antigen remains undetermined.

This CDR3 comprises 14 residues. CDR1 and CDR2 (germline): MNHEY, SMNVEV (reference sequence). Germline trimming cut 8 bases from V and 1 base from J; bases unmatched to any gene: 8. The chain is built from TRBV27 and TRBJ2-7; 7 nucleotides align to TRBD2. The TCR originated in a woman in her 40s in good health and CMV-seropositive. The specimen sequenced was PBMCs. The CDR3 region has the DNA TGTGCCAGCTCCCCGGGACTAACTTCCTACGAGCAGTACTTC. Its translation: CASSPGLTSYEQYF.